Shown below are 30 T cell receptor beta chains from a single sample sequenced in a study of identical twins. TCRdb analysed the 5' RACE reads with MiXCR anew, one entry per CDR3 protein. Of 1.5 million to 2 million distinct CDR3 sequences in the sample, less than 40% were seen once. Sequenced material: cord blood. These receptors were obtained from a newborn girl in good health.

This clonotype was found a few times. The genes are TRBV20-1 and TRBJ2-4, with 9 bases fitting TRBD2. In germline, CDR1 is DFQATT, CDR2 SNEGSKA (reference sequence). The V gene end was trimmed by 6 bases and the J gene end by 2 bases; junction bases not matched to a gene: 11. The CDR3 spans 16 residues. The CDR3, as DNA: TGCAGTGCGAGATTAGCGGGAGTCTCGCCCAAAAACATTCAGTACTTC. It yields the protein CSARLAGVSPKNIQYF.

The rearrangement uses TRBV20-1 and TRBJ1-2, with a weak D call TRBD1 (5 bases). The CDR3 totals 12 residues. The germline V gene has CDR1 DFQATT and CDR2 SNEGSKA (reference sequence). V lost 7 bases to trimming and J lost 4 bases, with 13 bases between them. The CDR3 DNA reads TGCAGTGTCCCGTACGGGGGCTATGGCTACACCTTC. Amino acids: CSVPYGGYGYTF.

A word on this clonotype: One junction end does not reproduce the germline sequence, and a read error may be involved. This chain links TRBV2 with TRBJ2-1; D gene ambiguous. This CDR3 contains 12 residues. The germline CDR1 and CDR2 sequences are SNHLY and FYNNEI. This CDR3 is CASSTGLNGQFF. CDR3 DNA: TGTGCCAGCAGTACGGGCCTAAATGGGCAGTTCTTC. Drawing the rest from reference TRBV2 and TRBJ2-1, the complete variable domain is EPEVTQTPSHQVTQMGQEVILRCVPISNHLYFYWYRQILGQKVEFLVSFYNNEISEKSEIFDDQFSVERPDGSNFTLKIRSTKLEDSAMYFCASSTGLNGQFFGPGTRLTVL.

The chain links TRBV27 to TRBJ2-3; D remains unclear. V was cut by 3 bases and J by 2 bases, with 9 bases left in between. Per germline, CDR1 MNHEY and CDR2 SMNVEV (reference sequence). The CDR3 is 14 residues long. Here the CDR3 DNA reads TGTGCCAGCAGTTTCAAGGGATACACAGATACGCAGTATTTT. Protein: CASSFKGYTDTQYF.

J is TRBJ1-4 and V is TRBV6-5, with 7 bases fitting TRBD1. The V and J ends lost 6 bases and 6 bases, in that order; junction bases with no gene match: 7. CDR3 size: 14 residues. The germline V gene encodes CDR1 MNHEY and CDR2 SVGAGI. The CDR3 sequence is CASRANRGHEKLFF. The CDR3, as DNA: TGTGCCAGCAGGGCAAACAGGGGTCATGAAAAACTGTTTTTT.

In this sample, this clonotype turned up many times. The chain recombines TRBV29-1 with TRBJ2-3, with D unresolved. The germline CDR1 and CDR2 sequences are SQVTM and ANQGSEA. The length of the CDR3 is 15 residues. V gave up 4 bases and J gave up 0 bases, with 14 bases separating them. This CDR3 is CSVAASPVSTDTQYF. Here the CDR3 DNA reads TGCAGCGTTGCTGCGAGCCCAGTCAGCACAGATACGCAGTATTTT.

Details on this clonotype: The junction departs from the called germline gene at one end, perhaps through a read error. The chain carries TRBV3-1 and TRBJ2-3; D perhaps matches TRBD1 (5 bases). CDR1 is LGHDT, CDR2 YNNKEL, per germline (reference sequence). This CDR3 is built from 17 residues. CDR3 sequence reads: CAGSPTAGLHNTDTQYF. Written as DNA, the CDR3 is TGTGCCGGCAGCCCAACGGCAGGGCTCCACAACACAGATACGCAGTATTTT.

In its sample, this clonotype was seen a few times. The chain combines TRBV27 with TRBJ2-3; D may correspond to TRBD1 or TRBD2 (6 bases each). With 8 bases removed from V and 2 bases from J, the gap between germline ends came to 20 bases. In germline, CDR1 is MNHEY, CDR2 SMNVEV (reference sequence). This CDR3 is 16 amino acids long. CDR3 residues: CASFIFGGHVTDTQYF. In DNA form, the CDR3 reads TGTGCCAGCTTCATTTTTGGGGGGCACGTCACAGATACGCAGTATTTT.

This clonotype was counted only a few times. In DNA form, the CDR3 reads TGTGCCAGCAGTTTGACCCTCGACTATGGCTACACCTTC. Protein product: CASSLTLDYGYTF. This rearrangement joins TRBV12-3 or TRBV12-4 to TRBJ1-2, with D uncertain. V lost 3 bases to trimming and J lost 3 bases, with 8 bases between them. The CDR3 is made up of 13 amino acids.

V and J are TRBV12-5 and TRBJ2-5; TRBD2 agrees at 11 bases. The CDR3 is made up of 16 amino acids. Germline V gene data show CDR1 as LGHNT and CDR2 as FRNRAP. J gave up 11 bases and V 6 bases, and 17 bases lay outside the gene matches. CDR3 sequence (DNA): TGTGCTAGTGGGAATATTAGCGGGGGGGCGAGGAATGAGCAGTACTTC. It encodes CASGNISGGARNEQYF. The full variable domain, its missing parts supplied by reference TRBV12-5 and TRBJ2-5, is DARVTQTPRHKVTEMGQEVTMRCQPILGHNTVFWYRQTMMQGLELLAYFRNRAPLDDSGMPKDRFSAEMPDATLATLKIQPSEPRDSAVYFCASGNISGGARNEQYFGPGTRLLVL.

This clonotype was counted a few times. The V call is TRBV20-1, the J call TRBJ2-5; D gene unclear. The J call may be incorrect, as the DNA end agrees better with TRBJ2-7. This CDR3 is built from 14 residues. CDR1 is DFQATT, CDR2 SNEGSKA, per germline (reference sequence). As DNA, the CDR3 is TGCAGTGCTAGAGAACTATTTGTGGTGTACGAGCAGTACTTC. This encodes CSARELFVVYEQYF.

This clonotype was counted ten times or more. The chain combines TRBV20-1 with TRBJ2-3; 7 nucleotides match TRBD2. CDR1 DFQATT and CDR2 SNEGSKA come from the germline V gene (reference sequence). V shed 5 bases, J shed 0 bases, and the junction held 2 bases outside the gene matches. The CDR3 covers 13 residues. Written as DNA, the CDR3 is TGCAGTGCTCCTAGCGGAAGCACAGATACGCAGTATTTT. Residues: CSAPSGSTDTQYF.

The rearrangement uses TRBV29-1 and TRBJ2-1; 10 bases match TRBD2. Matching the DNA end better, TRBJ2-7 makes the J call doubtful. CDR3 size: 13 residues. Per germline, CDR1 SQVTM and CDR2 ANQGSEA. CDR3 residues: CSVASGRYNEQYF. CDR3 DNA: TGCAGCGTCGCTAGCGGGAGATACAATGAGCAGTACTTC.

The chain uses TRBV5-1 and TRBJ2-5; D may match TRBD1 or TRBD2 (5 bases each). V shed 4 bases and J shed 2 bases, with 12 bases lying between them. This CDR3 comprises 14 residues. CDR1 SGHRS and CDR2 YFSETQ come from the germline V gene. The CDR3 region is CASSTGRIQETQYF. The CDR3 bases are TGCGCCAGCAGCACGGGACGGATTCAAGAGACCCAGTACTTC.

About this clonotype: A junction end diverges from the germline sequence, so it may reflect a read error. The gene calls are TRBV20-1 and TRBJ2-7, with TRBD2 identical over 7 bases. Germline V gives CDR1 DFQATT, CDR2 SNEGSKA (reference sequence). The CDR3 covers 13 residues. The CDR3 sequence is CSASGTISYERYF. Written as DNA, the CDR3 is TGCAGTGCCTCCGGGACTATCTCCTACGAGCGGTACTTC.

The chain is built from TRBV5-1 and TRBJ1-3; D uncertain. V was shortened by 7 bases and J by 0 bases, with 14 bases between the two germline ends. Germline CDR1 reads SGHRS; CDR2 reads YFSETQ. CDR3 size: 15 residues. The CDR3, as DNA: TGCGCCAGCCAGACCGGACGGCCCTCTGGAAACACCATATATTTT. It codes for CASQTGRPSGNTIYF.

This clonotype has more than one count but fewer than ten. This chain links TRBV20-1 with TRBJ2-3; 13 bases agree with TRBD2. CDR1 is DFQATT, CDR2 SNEGSKA, per germline (reference sequence). The CDR3 loop spans 15 amino acids. Trimming removed 4 bases from V and 4 bases from J; junction bases left unmatched: 5. The DNA for the CDR3 is TGCAGTGCTAATACCGGGACTAGCGGGGCAGATACGCAGTATTTT. Translation gives CSANTGTSGADTQYF.

Notes on this clonotype: Given a much more abundant clone one base away, this may be a read error. The V and J genes are TRBV6-6 and TRBJ2-7, with a weak D call TRBD1 (6 bases). V shed 10 bases and J shed 3 bases, with 16 bases lying between them. This CDR3 has 13 residues. The germline V gene has CDR1 MNHNY and CDR2 SVGAGI (reference sequence). As DNA, the CDR3 is TGTGCCAACAGCCGACAGGCTTACTACGAGCAGTACTTC. Protein sequence: CANSRQAYYEQYF.

This clonotype was recorded a few times. The rearrangement joins TRBV29-1 to TRBJ2-1, with 8 bases that match TRBD2. This CDR3 is built from 14 residues. V was pared by 7 bases and J by 3 bases, with 8 bases of the junction left unmatched. Per the germline V gene, CDR1 is SQVTM and CDR2 is ANQGSEA. CDR3 nucleotide sequence: TGCAGCGCTACAGCGGGAGTGGGCTACAATGAGCAGTTCTTC. This gives the protein CSATAGVGYNEQFF.

V gene TRBV28 combines with J gene TRBJ2-7; D is unclear. The V gene's germline CDR1 is MDHEN and CDR2 SYDVKM. The CDR3 contains 12 residues. The V gene lost 6 bases and the J gene lost 4 bases, with 10 bases spanning the gap. CDR3 sequence: CASSSPWYEQYF. CDR3 DNA sequence: TGTGCCAGCAGCTCGCCTTGGTACGAGCAGTACTTC.

This chain connects TRBV7-6 to TRBJ2-1; no clear D. Germline V gene data show CDR1 as SGHVS and CDR2 as FNYEAQ. Trimming took 1 base from V and 9 from J, leaving 7 bases between them. The CDR3 is 12 amino acids. CDR3 in DNA: TGTGCCAGCAGCTTAGTCGCTACTGAGCAGTTCTTC. Encoded protein: CASSLVATEQFF.

V is TRBV12-3 or TRBV12-4 and J is TRBJ2-7; 9 positions agree with TRBD1. CDR3 size: 14 residues. After removal of 4 bases from V and 5 bases from J, the junction contained 6 bases not matched to a gene. The CDR3 sequence is CASSSGTGSDEQYF. Written as DNA, the CDR3 is TGTGCCAGCAGTTCCGGGACAGGGTCGGACGAGCAGTACTTC.

This sequence joins TRBV9 and TRBJ1-3; 8 bases are a match to TRBD1. This CDR3 is 15 amino acids long. The ends lost 1 base at V and 7 bases at J; junction bases unmatched: 7. Germline CDR1 is SGDLS and CDR2 is YYNGEE. The CDR3 reads CASSVRTGTGNTIYF. The DNA of the CDR3 is TGTGCCAGCAGCGTACGGACAGGGACGGGGAACACCATATATTTT.

The chain uses TRBV19 and TRBJ1-1; D not certain. CDR3 length: 13 residues. Trimming stripped 7 bases from V and 3 bases from J, with 12 bases between. Germline lookup yields CDR1 LNHDA and CDR2 SQIVND (reference sequence). Here the CDR3 DNA reads TGTGCCAGTACACTGGTTCGGGACACTGAAGCTTTCTTT. Its protein is CASTLVRDTEAFF. The full variable domain, in which reference TRBV19 and TRBJ1-1 provide the parts outside the CDR3, is DGGITQSPKYLFRKEGQNVTLSCEQNLNHDAMYWYRQDPGQGLRLIYYSQIVNDFQKGDIAEGYSVSREKKESFPLTVTSAQKNPTAFYLCASTLVRDTEAFFGQGTRLTVV.

This chain connects TRBV12-3 or TRBV12-4 to TRBJ2-7, with D perhaps TRBD1 or TRBD2 (5 bases each). The CDR3 has 13 amino acids. V lost 7 bases to trimming and J lost 0 bases, with 10 bases between them. Written as DNA, the CDR3 is TGTGCCAGCAACGGGGCCCTCTCCTACGAGCAGTACTTC. Translating it yields CASNGALSYEQYF.

This chain connects TRBV5-1 to TRBJ2-4; TRBD1 agrees at 9 bases. In germline, CDR1 is SGHRS, CDR2 YFSETQ. V lost 1 base, J lost 6 bases, and 20 bases stayed unmatched. This CDR3 has 20 residues. Here the CDR3 DNA reads TGCGCCAGCAGCTTGAGTCTGGGAATTGAGCGCGGACAGGGGACAAACATTCAGTACTTC. This sequence encodes CASSLSLGIERGQGTNIQYF.

This sequence joins TRBV18 and TRBJ1-1; D remains ambiguous. Germline V gene lookup returns CDR1 KGHSH and CDR2 LQKENI. The CDR3 has 14 residues. Between the trimmed V and J ends, which lost 8 bases and 1 base, there was a span of 14 bases. CDR3 region: CASNLWAANTEAFF. For the CDR3, the DNA is TGTGCCAGCAACCTTTGGGCAGCGAACACTGAAGCTTTCTTT.

This clonotype appeared a few times. The chain links TRBV20-1 to TRBJ2-7; either TRBD1 or TRBD2 may fit D (5 bases each). The CDR3 contains 13 residues. Germline V gene sequence: CDR1 DFQATT, CDR2 SNEGSKA (reference sequence). V lost 3 bases and J 2 bases, leaving 11 bases between the germline ends. The CDR3 bases are TGCAGTGCTAGTGGTCCGGGACCCTACGAGCAGTACTTC. Encoded protein: CSASGPGPYEQYF.

V is TRBV2 and J is TRBJ1-2; maybe TRBD1 (5 bases). The CDR3 is 13 residues long. The V and J ends lost 11 bases and 5 bases respectively, with 18 bases between them. Germline lookup yields CDR1 SNHLY and CDR2 FYNNEI. The CDR3 DNA follows: TGTGCCGGGGGTGGTAGACTCGGATATGGCTACACCTTC. Translated: CAGGGRLGYGYTF. Variable domain in full (rest from reference TRBV2 and TRBJ1-2): EPEVTQTPSHQVTQMGQEVILRCVPISNHLYFYWYRQILGQKVEFLVSFYNNEISEKSEIFDDQFSVERPDGSNFTLKIRSTKLEDSAMYFCAGGGRLGYGYTFGSGTRLTVV.

Concerning this clonotype: At one boundary the junction diverges from the germline segment, which might be a read error. The chain has TRBV9 and TRBJ1-6, with D possibly being TRBD1 (5 bases). This CDR3 region has 15 residues. From germline, CDR1 is SGDLS and CDR2 YYNGEE. The CDR3 region is CTSSRLDTDNSPLHF. The CDR3, as DNA: TGTACCAGCAGCCGACTGGACACGGATAATTCACCCCTCCACTTT.